Detailed here is one T cell receptor (beta chain). This sample stems from a study of blood T cell repertoires in COVID-19. There are 14 residues in the CDR3. Trimming took 3 bases from V and 7 from J, leaving 13 bases between them. CDR1 and CDR2 (germline): LGHDT, YNNKEL (reference sequence). Clones were sequenced by immunoSEQ multiplex PCR, and TCRdb holds only the in-frame ones, with some missing. The sample has around 200,000 clones, roughly 80% seen once. This TCR derives from a woman in her thirties or forties with COVID-19, enrolled during active disease. The specimen was peripheral blood. The chain links TRBV3-1 (or the pseudogene TRBV3-2) to TRBJ1-3; D is perhaps TRBD1 (5 bases). The CDR3 nucleotides read TGTGCCAGCAGCCAGGAAGGGGTACAGAACACCATATATTTT. This translates into CASSQEGVQNTIYF.